Listed below are T cell receptor beta chains from one sample, sequenced in a study of blood T cell repertoires in COVID-19. Using immunoSEQ multiplex PCR, the repertoire was profiled, and TCRdb retains in-frame clones only, with some absent. The table records around 180,000 clones, approximately 79% of them present only once. The sample comprised peripheral blood. All receptors derive from a woman of 80 years or more with acute or convalescent COVID-19. Both conserved end residues are part of each CDR3. D genes are given only for firm matches. Rows may omit the clone size; those that give it use once, few, many or a size class.

J gene | clone size | D gene | V gene | CDR3 DNA | CDR3 protein
TRBJ2-7 | - | TRBD1 | TRBV30 | TGTGCCTGGAGTACAGGGGCCTACGAGCAGTACTTC | CAWSTGAYEQYF
TRBJ1-4 | - | - | TRBV6-5 | TGTGCCATCCGGGGGGCAGCGGGTAATGAAAAACTGTTTTTT | CAIRGAAGNEKLFF
TRBJ2-3 | - | - | TRBV4-2 | TGTGCCAGCAGCCCTCGGACTCGTAGCACAGATACGCAGTATTTT | CASSPRTRSTDTQYF
TRBJ2-7 | - | TRBD2 | TRBV12-3/TRBV12-4 | TGTGCCAGCAGTCTGGGGGGAGGGTTCGAGCAGTACTTC | CASSLGGGFEQYF
TRBJ2-1 | - | TRBD2 | TRBV25-1 | TGTGCCAGCAGGACTAGCGGGAGTGATGAGCAGTTCTTC | CASRTSGSDEQFF
TRBJ2-5 | - | - | TRBV2 | TGTGCCAGCCTTAAGGCCAGGATAGAGACCCAGTACTTC | CASLKARIETQYF
TRBJ1-5 | - | TRBD1 | TRBV2 | TGTGCCAGCACCGCGACAGGGATCTATCAGCCCCAGCATTTT | CASTATGIYQPQHF
TRBJ1-1 | - | TRBD1 | TRBV6-5 | TGTGCCAGCAGTCACTCGAAAGCAGGGGGCGACACTGAAGCTTTCTTT | CASSHSKAGGDTEAFF
TRBJ2-1 | once | - | TRBV28 | TGTGCCAGCAGGTACCTTGGCGGGTACAATGAGCAGTTCTTC | CASRYLGGYNEQFF
TRBJ2-7 | - | - | TRBV5-1 | TGCGCCAGCAGCTCTAACCGGGACACAGGGAGAGCAGAGCAGTACTTC | CASSSNRDTGRAEQYF
TRBJ2-7 | - | TRBD2 | TRBV9 | TGTGCCAGCACCGGTATAGCGGGAGAGCAGTACTTC | CASTGIAGEQYF
TRBJ1-2 | - | TRBD1 | TRBV30 | TGTGCCTGGACCCGGACAGGGTATGGCTACACCTTC | CAWTRTGYGYTF
TRBJ1-4 | - | - | TRBV5-1 | TGCGCCAGCAGACAAACTGTAGGGGCTGCTAATGAAAAACTGTTTTTT | CASRQTVGAANEKLFF
TRBJ1-1 | - | TRBD1 | TRBV4-2 | TGTGCCAGCAGCCAAGGGGACAGGGACACTGAAGCTTTCTTT | CASSQGDRDTEAFF
TRBJ1-5 | - | TRBD1 | TRBV5-6 | TGTGCCAGCAGCTTGTCGACAGGGAATAGCAATCAGCCCCAGCATTTT | CASSLSTGNSNQPQHF
TRBJ2-3 | - | TRBD1 | TRBV29-1 | TGCAGCGCGTGGGGACAGGGCAGCACAGATACGCAGTATTTT | CSAWGQGSTDTQYF
TRBJ2-7 | - | TRBD1 | TRBV20-1 | TGCAGTGCTAGTGGGACAGGTAGCTCCTACGAGCAGTACTTC | CSASGTGSSYEQYF
TRBJ2-2 | few | TRBD2 | TRBV18 | TGTGCCAGCTCACCGATAGCGGGAGAGCTCACCGGGGAGCTGTTTTTT | CASSPIAGELTGELFF
TRBJ2-6 | once | - | TRBV3-1/TRBV3-2 | TGTGCCAGCAGCCAAGAGTCCAGGGCTGGGGCCAACGTCCTGACTTTC | CASSQESRAGANVLTF
TRBJ2-1 | - | - | TRBV5-1 | TGCGCCAGCAGCCAAAAGGAGAGCTCCTACAATGAGCAGTTCTTC | CASSQKESSYNEQFF
TRBJ2-7 | few | TRBD1 | TRBV19 | TGTGCCAGTAGCCGGACAGGGGTTGGCGAGCAGTACTTC | CASSRTGVGEQYF
TRBJ2-4 | - | TRBD2 | TRBV28 | TGTGCCAGCAGTTCCTTGAGCGGGAGTAAAGCCAAAAACATTCAGTACTTC | CASSSLSGSKAKNIQYF
TRBJ1-1 | - | - | TRBV28 | TGTGCCAGCAGTTTATCGGGAATCACTGAAGCTTTCTTT | CASSLSGITEAFF
TRBJ2-7 | - | TRBD1 | TRBV7-2 | TGTGCCAGCAGCTTCTCGACAGGGAATTACGAGCAGTACTTC | CASSFSTGNYEQYF
TRBJ1-1 | - | - | TRBV11-1 | TGTGCCAGCAGCTTGAGGAACACTGAAGCTTTCTTT | CASSLRNTEAFF
TRBJ1-2 | once | TRBD1 | TRBV6-5 | TGTGCCAGCAGTTACACCGGGACAGGGGAAAGTGGCTACACCTTC | CASSYTGTGESGYTF
TRBJ2-5 | - | TRBD1 | TRBV4-2 | TGTGCCAGCAGCCAAGCTGTAAGGGCAGGGGGTCAAGAGACCCAGTACTTC | CASSQAVRAGGQETQYF
TRBJ1-2 | - | TRBD1 | TRBV6-5 | TGTGCCAGCAGTTCCGGGACAGGGGTTTTAGATGGCTACACCTTC | CASSSGTGVLDGYTF
TRBJ2-7 | - | TRBD2 | TRBV19 | TGTGCCAGTAGCCCGTCCGGCGGGAGCTCCTACGAGCAGTACTTC | CASSPSGGSSYEQYF
TRBJ1-2 | once | TRBD1 | TRBV28 | TGTGCCAGCAGTTTCCCATTCGCCCACAGGGGCGCTGGCTACACCTTC | CASSFPFAHRGAGYTF
TRBJ1-3 | once | - | TRBV18 | TGTGCCAGCTCACCAATATCTCCCCGGAGCTCTGGAAACACCATATATTTT | CASSPISPRSSGNTIYF
TRBJ2-7 | - | TRBD2 | TRBV11-1 | TGTGCCAGCAGCTTGAGACTAGCGGGAGTCGAGCAGTACTTC | CASSLRLAGVEQYF
TRBJ2-7 | - | TRBD1 | TRBV5-1 | TGCGCCAGCAGCTTGGGGACAGGGGTGGACGAGCAGTACTTC | CASSLGTGVDEQYF
TRBJ1-1 | - | - | TRBV5-1 | TGCGCCAGCAGCCCCCGGTCCCTTCGAGGGACAAGGGAATTGAACACTGAAGCTTTCTTT | CASSPRSLRGTRELNTEAFF
TRBJ2-4 | - | - | TRBV19 | TGTGCCAGTAGTATTGACGGACAAGCTTTAATGAACATTCAGTACTTC | CASSIDGQALMNIQYF
TRBJ1-2 | - | - | TRBV5-1 | TGCGCCAGCAGCGCCGGTCCCGAGGTAGATGGCTACACCTTC | CASSAGPEVDGYTF
TRBJ1-1 | - | - | TRBV30 | TGTGCCTGGAGTGTACAGGTCTTCGGCACTGAAGCTTTCTTT | CAWSVQVFGTEAFF
TRBJ1-2 | - | TRBD1 | TRBV5-6 | TGTGCCAGCAGCTTGCTGACAGGGGGGATTAACTATGGCTACACCTTC | CASSLLTGGINYGYTF
TRBJ2-2 | - | - | TRBV6-4 | TGTGCCAGCAGGGCGGGGAACACCGGGGAGCTGTTTTTT | CASRAGNTGELFF
TRBJ2-1 | - | TRBD1 | TRBV5-8 | TGTGCCAGCAGCCATGACAGGGCTAGCTCCTACAATGAGCAGTTCTTC | CASSHDRASSYNEQFF
TRBJ2-2 | - | TRBD1 | TRBV30 | TGTGCCTGGAAGGCTTCCGGGACAGGTCTGACCGGGGAGCTGTTTTTT | CAWKASGTGLTGELFF
TRBJ2-7 | - | TRBD1 | TRBV7-9 | TGTGCCAGCAGCCAATTGACAGGGACCTACGAGCAGTACTTC | CASSQLTGTYEQYF
TRBJ2-7 | - | - | TRBV10-3 | TGTGCCATCAGACAGGGGGGAGGGGGAGAGCAGTACTTC | CAIRQGGGGEQYF
TRBJ2-1 | - | TRBD2 | TRBV5-4 | TGTGCCAGCAGCTATCCCCCGGGACTAGGGTCGGTTGAGCAGTTCTTC | CASSYPPGLGSVEQFF
TRBJ1-5 | - | - | TRBV21-1 | TGTGCCAGCAGGGGGGCCGCCGATAGCAATCAGCCCCAGCATTTT | CASRGAADSNQPQHF
TRBJ1-5 | - | - | TRBV28 | TGTGCCAGCAGTTTCGGGGGTGGGCGGCAGCCCCAGCATTTT | CASSFGGGRQPQHF
TRBJ1-6 | - | TRBD1 | TRBV28 | TGTGCCAGCAGTCCGCCGGACAGGGCATCACCCCTCCACTTT | CASSPPDRASPLHF
TRBJ2-1 | - | - | TRBV9 | TGTGCCAGCACGCCGTCAGGCGTCTCCTACAATGAGCAGTTCTTC | CASTPSGVSYNEQFF
TRBJ2-1 | once | - | TRBV4-3 | TGCGCCAGCAGCCTAAGCCGATACAATGAGCAGTTCTTC | CASSLSRYNEQFF
TRBJ2-3 | - | TRBD2 | TRBV27 | TGTGCCAGCAGACTAGCGGGGAGAACAGATACGCAGTATTTT | CASRLAGRTDTQYF
TRBJ1-2 | once | - | TRBV6-5 | TGTGCCAGCACACAGCTTTTGACAGGAGACTATGGCTACACCTTC | CASTQLLTGDYGYTF
TRBJ2-7 | - | TRBD1 | TRBV28 | TGTGCCAGCAGACGAACAGGGGTTTTGCTCTACGAGCAGTACTTC | CASRRTGVLLYEQYF
TRBJ2-6 | - | - | TRBV24-1 | TGTGCCACCAGTGATTCGTCCAACGTCCTGACTTTC | CATSDSSNVLTF